The clone carrying this TCR beta chain was detected only once. The antigen is undetermined. The data originate from a study of cytomegalovirus exposure and HLA in healthy donors. PCR primers comprised 60 Vbeta and 13 Jbeta primers. Clones were sequenced by immunoSEQ multiplex PCR, and TCRdb holds only the in-frame ones, with some missing. The sample holds about 160,000 clones, around 78% seen once. Germline assignment: CDR1 SGHRS and CDR2 YFSETQ. The CDR3 has 15 amino acids. The junction had 12 bases not matched to a gene; V was cut back by 9 bases and J by 5 bases. Notes on the study in general: In a later analysis, HLA-associated beta chains showed higher expansion and lower generation probabilities than comparable chains. The dataset shows that most TCR sequences were rare, while some public TCRs occurred in many donors. In a later analysis, several top co-occurrence clusters appeared linked to parvovirus B19, influenza, CMV and Epstein-Barr virus. Certain indistinguishable V segments, among them TRBV6-2 and TRBV6-3, were excluded.

Sequenced sample: PBMCs. The TCR comes from a woman between 35 and 50 years old in good health and CMV-seronegative. V is TRBV5-1 and J is TRBJ1-1, with TRBD1 matching over 11 bases. The CDR3 here is CATSEGQGATTEAFF. The CDR3 coding sequence is TGCGCCACGAGCGAAGGACAGGGGGCGACAACTGAAGCTTTCTTT.